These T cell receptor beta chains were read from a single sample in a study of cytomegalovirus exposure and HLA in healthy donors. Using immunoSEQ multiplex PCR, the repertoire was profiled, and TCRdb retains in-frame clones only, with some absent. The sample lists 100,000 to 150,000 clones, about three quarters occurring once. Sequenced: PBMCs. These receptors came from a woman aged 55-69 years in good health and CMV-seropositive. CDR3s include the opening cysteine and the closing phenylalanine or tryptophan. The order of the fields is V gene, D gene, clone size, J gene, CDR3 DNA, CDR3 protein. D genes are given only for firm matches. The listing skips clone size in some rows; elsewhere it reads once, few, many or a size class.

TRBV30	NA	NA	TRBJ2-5	TGTGCCTGGAGCGGGGGAGAGACCCAGTACTTC	CAWSGGETQYF
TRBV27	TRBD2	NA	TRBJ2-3	TGTGCCAGCAGTTTATGGGCGGGAGAGGATACGCAGTATTTT	CASSLWAGEDTQYF
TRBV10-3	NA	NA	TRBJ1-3	TGTGCCATCAGCCCCGGACAGAACTCTGGAAACACCATATATTTT	CAISPGQNSGNTIYF
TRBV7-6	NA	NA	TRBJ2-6	TGTGCCAGCAGCTTAATCCCCAGGTCTGGGGCCAACGTCCTGACTTTC	CASSLIPRSGANVLTF
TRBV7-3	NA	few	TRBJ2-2	TGTGCCAGCAGCCAAGGGGTAGGAACCGGGGAGCTGTTTTTT	CASSQGVGTGELFF
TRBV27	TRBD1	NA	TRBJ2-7	TGTGCCAGCAGTTTAGGGACAGGGGCCGGGGTGGGTGAGCAGTACTTC	CASSLGTGAGVGEQYF
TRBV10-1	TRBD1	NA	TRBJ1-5	TGCGCCAGCAGTGAAGCAGGGGGCCATTACAATCAGCCCCAGCATTTT	CASSEAGGHYNQPQHF
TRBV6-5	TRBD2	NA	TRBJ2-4	TGTGCCAGCAGTTCGCGGGGGGTTAAAAACAGTCAGTACTTC	CASSSRGVKNSQYF
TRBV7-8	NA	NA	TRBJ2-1	TGTGCCAGCAGCTTATCCCTCCGGAGCTCCTACAATGAGCAGTTCTTC	CASSLSLRSSYNEQFF
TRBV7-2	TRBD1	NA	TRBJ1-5	TGTGCCAGCAGCTCTACCGCGACAGGGAGATATCAGCCCCAGCATTTT	CASSSTATGRYQPQHF
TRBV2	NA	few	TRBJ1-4	TGTGCCAGCACCGAGGACGGAGGATCTTTTGAAAAACTGTTTTTT	CASTEDGGSFEKLFF
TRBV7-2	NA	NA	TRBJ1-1	TGTGCCAGCAGCTTAGCAGGGGGGGGAAGGGGCACTGAAGCTTTCTTT	CASSLAGGGRGTEAFF
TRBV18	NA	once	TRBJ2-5	TGTGCCAGCTCACCTGGGCTCCAAGAGACCCAGTACTTC	CASSPGLQETQYF
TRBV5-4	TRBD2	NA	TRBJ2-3	TGTGCCAGCAGCTTGGGGCCTGTGACTAGCGGGATTTACACAGATACGCAGTATTTT	CASSLGPVTSGIYTDTQYF
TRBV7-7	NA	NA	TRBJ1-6	TGTGCTAGCCCGGGGTCACCCCTCCACTTT	CASPGSPLHF
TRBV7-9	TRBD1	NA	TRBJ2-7	TGTTCCAGCAGCTCGAACAGGGGAAAGCGCGAGCAGTACTTC	CSSSSNRGKREQYF
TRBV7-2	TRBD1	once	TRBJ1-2	TGTGCCAGCAGCTCGTACAGGGGGGGTTACTATGGCTACACCTTC	CASSSYRGGYYGYTF